The TCR beta chain under discussion was sequenced for a study of blood T cell repertoires in COVID-19. Whole-study context: The United States, Italy and Spain provided the acute and convalescent COVID-19 samples. Sources were T cells, B-cell-depleted T cells, or PBMCs; the material itself was cDNA or gDNA.

V lost 6 bases to trimming and J lost 1 base; unmatched junction nucleotides: 4. The CDR3 totals 14 residues. Germline V gene data show CDR1 as MNHEY and CDR2 as SVGAGI. Under the authors' procedure: Scientists estimated how many nucleated cells there were by amplifying reference gene primers. Some clones are missing from TCRdb's copy, which holds only in-frame ones; the method was immunoSEQ multiplex PCR. V, J and clone size are those of that table, while D and trimming were read from the DNA. The sample has hundreds of thousands of clones, around 87% seen once. Cohort placement rested on clinical history that participants reported themselves. About this clone: Other DNA sequences in this specimen translate into the identical CDR3.

The sample consisted of PBMCs or T cells enriched from blood (not recorded which). The sequence derives from a woman between 45 and 65 years old who had recovered from COVID-19. V is TRBV6-5 and J is TRBJ2-3, with 7 positions matching TRBD2. In DNA, the CDR3 is TGTGCCAGCAGGAGGGCGGGAGGCACAGATACGCAGTATTTT. Translating gives CASRRAGGTDTQYF.